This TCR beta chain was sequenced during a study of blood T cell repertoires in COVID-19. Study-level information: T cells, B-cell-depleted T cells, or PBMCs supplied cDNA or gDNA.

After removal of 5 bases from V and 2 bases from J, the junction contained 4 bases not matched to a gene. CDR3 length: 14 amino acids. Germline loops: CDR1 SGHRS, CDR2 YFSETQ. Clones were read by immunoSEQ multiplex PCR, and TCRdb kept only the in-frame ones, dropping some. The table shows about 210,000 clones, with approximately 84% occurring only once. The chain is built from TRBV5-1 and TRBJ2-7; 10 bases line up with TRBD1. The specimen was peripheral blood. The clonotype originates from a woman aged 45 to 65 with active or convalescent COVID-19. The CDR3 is CASSPGTGAYEQYF. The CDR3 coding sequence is TGCGCCAGCAGTCCCGGGACAGGGGCCTACGAGCAGTACTTC.